A selection of T cell receptor beta chains follows, all from one sample in a study of CD8 T cells in ankylosing spondylitis. Each CDR3 protein gets one entry after TCRdb re-called the 5' RACE reads with MiXCR. The table has fewer than 550,000 distinct CDR3 sequences, roughly 5.2% seen once. The specimen sequenced was blood, either unsorted or a sorted T cell fraction (not recorded which). These receptors originate from a male donor with ankylosing spondylitis. Both conserved end residues are part of each CDR3. The D gene is left open where the match is weak. Size is stated for part of the rows, as once, few or many counts, or as a class when the clone is expanded.

v_call: TRBV7-2
d_call: .
j_call: TRBJ1-1
cdr3_length: 15
clone_size: many
cdr3_nt: TGTGCCAGCAGCTTAGTAGGGGCCCTGAACACTGAAGCTTTCTTT
cdr3_aa: CASSLVGALNTEAFF

v_call: TRBV7-2
d_call: .
j_call: TRBJ2-7
cdr3_length: 15
clone_size: many
cdr3_nt: TGTGCCAGCAGCTTCCGGGGAAGCGGGTCCTACGAGCAGTACTTC
cdr3_aa: CASSFRGSGSYEQYF

v_call: TRBV13
d_call: .
j_call: TRBJ1-2
cdr3_length: 13
clone_size: many
cdr3_nt: TGTGCCAGCAGCTTACCCGCGGGCTATGGCTACACCTTC
cdr3_aa: CASSLPAGYGYTF

v_call: TRBV6-5
d_call: TRBD1
j_call: TRBJ2-3
cdr3_length: 14
clone_size: many
cdr3_nt: TGTGCCAGCAGTTGGGACAGACCCACAGATACGCAGTATTTT
cdr3_aa: CASSWDRPTDTQYF

v_call: TRBV12-3/TRBV12-4
d_call: .
j_call: TRBJ1-2
cdr3_length: 12
clone_size: many
cdr3_nt: TGTGCCAGCAGCGTCGGTTGGGCTGGCTACACCTTC
cdr3_aa: CASSVGWAGYTF

v_call: TRBV10-3
d_call: TRBD2
j_call: TRBJ2-1
cdr3_length: 15
clone_size: many
cdr3_nt: TGTGCCATCAGCTCTTGGGAGCGGGAGCCGAGTGAGCAGTTCTTC
cdr3_aa: CAISSWEREPSEQFF

v_call: TRBV7-6
d_call: .
j_call: TRBJ2-7
cdr3_length: 14
clone_size: few
cdr3_nt: TGTGCCAGCAGCAAAGTGGCAGGTGATGGCGAGCAGTACTTC
cdr3_aa: CASSKVAGDGEQYF

v_call: TRBV5-1
d_call: .
j_call: TRBJ2-2
cdr3_length: 15
clone_size: .
cdr3_nt: TGCACAAGTTCTATAGGGACAACGAACACCGGGGAGCTGTTTTTT
cdr3_aa: CTSSIGTTNTGELFF

v_call: TRBV7-9
d_call: TRBD2
j_call: TRBJ2-7
cdr3_length: 14
clone_size: many
cdr3_nt: TGTGCCAGCAGCTTTAGTGGACTAGCGAACGAGCAGTACTTC
cdr3_aa: CASSFSGLANEQYF

v_call: TRBV7-2
d_call: .
j_call: TRBJ2-1
cdr3_length: 14
clone_size: many
cdr3_nt: TGTGCCAGCAGCTTAGAACAGGGCCTCTATGAGCAGTTCTTC
cdr3_aa: CASSLEQGLYEQFF

v_call: TRBV20-1
d_call: TRBD1
j_call: TRBJ1-3
cdr3_length: 14
clone_size: many
cdr3_nt: TGCAGTGCTACGAGGGACAGAGCTGGAAACACCATATATTTT
cdr3_aa: CSATRDRAGNTIYF

v_call: TRBV20-1
d_call: .
j_call: TRBJ2-1
cdr3_length: 10
clone_size: many
cdr3_nt: TGCAGTGCTATCGGGAATGAGCAGTTCTTC
cdr3_aa: CSAIGNEQFF

v_call: TRBV25-1
d_call: TRBD1
j_call: TRBJ2-2
cdr3_length: 16
clone_size: many
cdr3_nt: TGTGCCAGCAGTACGGGACAGTTCATGAACACCGGGGAGCTGTTTTTT
cdr3_aa: CASSTGQFMNTGELFF

v_call: TRBV20-1
d_call: TRBD1
j_call: TRBJ1-1
cdr3_length: 12
clone_size: many
cdr3_nt: TGCAGTGCTGACCGACAGGGGACGTTAGCTTTCTTT
cdr3_aa: CSADRQGTLAFF

v_call: TRBV27
d_call: .
j_call: TRBJ1-2
cdr3_length: 12
clone_size: few
cdr3_nt: TGTGCCAGCAGTCCCAACTTCCGGGGCTACACCTTC
cdr3_aa: CASSPNFRGYTF

v_call: TRBV4-3
d_call: .
j_call: TRBJ2-7
cdr3_length: 16
clone_size: many
cdr3_nt: TGCGCCAGCAGCCAAGACCCCCGCAGGAGTTTCGACGAGCAGTACTTC
cdr3_aa: CASSQDPRRSFDEQYF

v_call: TRBV24-1
d_call: .
j_call: TRBJ1-1
cdr3_length: 13
clone_size: few
cdr3_nt: TGTGCCACCAGGTCAGCATGGAACACTGAAGCTTTCTTT
cdr3_aa: CATRSAWNTEAFF

v_call: TRBV28
d_call: TRBD1
j_call: TRBJ1-2
cdr3_length: 15
clone_size: many
cdr3_nt: TGTGCCAGCAGCCCCAGGGGACAGGGAATCTATGGCTACACCTTC
cdr3_aa: CASSPRGQGIYGYTF

v_call: TRBV12-3/TRBV12-4
d_call: .
j_call: TRBJ1-1
cdr3_length: 13
clone_size: many
cdr3_nt: TGTGCCAGCAGTTGGAAGGGGGGCACTGAAGCTTTCTTT
cdr3_aa: CASSWKGGTEAFF

v_call: TRBV5-1
d_call: .
j_call: TRBJ1-3
cdr3_length: 16
clone_size: .
cdr3_nt: TGCGCCAGCAGCCCAATGCCAGTCGCCACTGGAAACACCATATATTTT
cdr3_aa: CASSPMPVATGNTIYF

v_call: TRBV12-3/TRBV12-4
d_call: .
j_call: TRBJ1-1
cdr3_length: 13
clone_size: many
cdr3_nt: TGTGCCAGCAGTTTACAGGGTGGCGTTGAAGCTTTCTTT
cdr3_aa: CASSLQGGVEAFF

v_call: TRBV28
d_call: .
j_call: TRBJ1-5
cdr3_length: 15
clone_size: .
cdr3_nt: TGTGCCAGCAGTCCAGCTTCTCAGGGGTATCAGCCCCAGCATTTT
cdr3_aa: CASSPASQGYQPQHF

v_call: TRBV7-2
d_call: .
j_call: TRBJ2-7
cdr3_length: 15
clone_size: many
cdr3_nt: TGTGCCAGCAGCTTATCGGGGACCCGATACTACGAGCAGTACTTC
cdr3_aa: CASSLSGTRYYEQYF

v_call: TRBV9
d_call: .
j_call: TRBJ2-1
cdr3_length: 12
clone_size: many
cdr3_nt: TGTGCCAGCAGTCAAGATAACAGGGTTCTGTTCTTC
cdr3_aa: CASSQDNRVLFF

v_call: TRBV5-1
d_call: .
j_call: TRBJ2-1
cdr3_length: 14
clone_size: many
cdr3_nt: TGCGCCAGCAGCTTGAGGGGCACCTACAATGAGCAGTTCTTC
cdr3_aa: CASSLRGTYNEQFF

v_call: TRBV20-1
d_call: .
j_call: TRBJ1-5
cdr3_length: 14
clone_size: many
cdr3_nt: TGCAGTGCTAGTAGGGGCTACCTTAATCAGCCCCAGCATTTT
cdr3_aa: CSASRGYLNQPQHF

v_call: TRBV7-2
d_call: .
j_call: TRBJ2-7
cdr3_length: 13
clone_size: many
cdr3_nt: TGTGCCAGCAGCTTAAGCGTTCTATCGGCGCAGTACTTC
cdr3_aa: CASSLSVLSAQYF

v_call: TRBV20-1
d_call: TRBD2
j_call: TRBJ2-5
cdr3_length: 14
clone_size: many
cdr3_nt: TGCAGTGCTAGATCCGCGGGAGGCGGGGTCCCCAGGTACTTC
cdr3_aa: CSARSAGGGVPRYF

v_call: TRBV10-3
d_call: .
j_call: TRBJ1-1
cdr3_length: 15
clone_size: many
cdr3_nt: TGTGCCATCAGTGAGTCGAAGGGGATGAGGGTTGAAGCTTTCTTT
cdr3_aa: CAISESKGMRVEAFF

v_call: TRBV15
d_call: .
j_call: TRBJ2-4
cdr3_length: 15
clone_size: many
cdr3_nt: TGTGCCACCAGCAGAGATCCGAGGGATGAAAACATTCAGTACTTC
cdr3_aa: CATSRDPRDENIQYF

v_call: TRBV28
d_call: .
j_call: TRBJ1-1
cdr3_length: 14
clone_size: many
cdr3_nt: TGTGCCAGCCTACCCAGGGTCCCTAGCGGGGAAGCTTTCTTT
cdr3_aa: CASLPRVPSGEAFF

v_call: TRBV7-2
d_call: .
j_call: TRBJ2-5
cdr3_length: 14
clone_size: many
cdr3_nt: TGTGCCAGCAGCCCCCAGCGGATCCAAGAGGCCCAGTACTTC
cdr3_aa: CASSPQRIQEAQYF

v_call: TRBV12-3/TRBV12-4
d_call: TRBD1
j_call: TRBJ1-2
cdr3_length: 15
clone_size: many
cdr3_nt: TGTGCCAGCAGTTTTTCAGTCTCGACAGGGATCGGCTACACCTTC
cdr3_aa: CASSFSVSTGIGYTF

v_call: TRBV5-6
d_call: .
j_call: TRBJ2-1
cdr3_length: 12
clone_size: many
cdr3_nt: TGTGCCAGCAGCTTGGTACAGCGGGCCCAGTTCTTC
cdr3_aa: CASSLVQRAQFF

v_call: TRBV28
d_call: .
j_call: TRBJ1-2
cdr3_length: 13
clone_size: few
cdr3_nt: TGTGCCAGCAGATCTGGGACGCTCTATGGCTACACCTTC
cdr3_aa: CASRSGTLYGYTF

v_call: TRBV20-1
d_call: .
j_call: TRBJ2-7
cdr3_length: 13
clone_size: many
cdr3_nt: TGCAGTGCTAGAGACAGGACCTCCTACGAGCAGTACTTC
cdr3_aa: CSARDRTSYEQYF

v_call: TRBV27
d_call: TRBD1
j_call: TRBJ1-1
cdr3_length: 16
clone_size: many
cdr3_nt: TGTGCCAGCAGTTTATCGACCGGGACAGGGTTGACTGAAGCTTTCTTT
cdr3_aa: CASSLSTGTGLTEAFF

v_call: TRBV28
d_call: TRBD1
j_call: TRBJ1-1
cdr3_length: 14
clone_size: many
cdr3_nt: TGTGCAGTGAGGGGGACAGAGTTTTACACTGAAGCTTTCTTT
cdr3_aa: CAVRGTEFYTEAFF

v_call: TRBV20-1
d_call: .
j_call: TRBJ2-7
cdr3_length: 13
clone_size: many
cdr3_nt: TGCAGTGTTTCACAGGCCTCCTCCTACGAGCAGTACTTC
cdr3_aa: CSVSQASSYEQYF

v_call: TRBV7-2
d_call: TRBD1
j_call: TRBJ2-7
cdr3_length: 15
clone_size: .
cdr3_nt: TGTGCCAGCAGCTTTGCGACAGGGGGCTCCTACGAGCAGTACTTC
cdr3_aa: CASSFATGGSYEQYF

v_call: TRBV6-2/TRBV6-3
d_call: .
j_call: TRBJ2-2
cdr3_length: 14
clone_size: few
cdr3_nt: TGTGCCAGCGGGAAGAGGCGGCGTACCGGGGAGCTGTTTTTT
cdr3_aa: CASGKRRRTGELFF

v_call: TRBV7-6
d_call: .
j_call: TRBJ2-6
cdr3_length: 15
clone_size: few
cdr3_nt: TGTGCCAGCAGTCTACCCGGGTCTGGGGCCAACGTCCTGACTTTC
cdr3_aa: CASSLPGSGANVLTF

v_call: TRBV20-1
d_call: TRBD2
j_call: TRBJ2-1
cdr3_length: 15
clone_size: many
cdr3_nt: TGCAGTGCTAGAGAATCTGAGGGAGGGTACAATGAGCAGTTCTTC
cdr3_aa: CSARESEGGYNEQFF

v_call: TRBV20-1
d_call: .
j_call: TRBJ2-1
cdr3_length: 12
clone_size: many
cdr3_nt: TGCAGTGCTAGGGGATTTTACAATGAGCAGTTCTTC
cdr3_aa: CSARGFYNEQFF

v_call: TRBV29-1
d_call: .
j_call: TRBJ2-2
cdr3_length: 13
clone_size: many
cdr3_nt: TGCAGCGTGGCGTTACCGAACACCGGGGAGCTGTTTTTT
cdr3_aa: CSVALPNTGELFF

v_call: TRBV6-5
d_call: .
j_call: TRBJ2-7
cdr3_length: 14
clone_size: many
cdr3_nt: TGTGCCAGCAGTTACCCGGACAGCTCCTACGAGCAGTACTTC
cdr3_aa: CASSYPDSSYEQYF

v_call: TRBV28
d_call: TRBD1
j_call: TRBJ1-5
cdr3_length: 18
clone_size: many
cdr3_nt: TGTGCCAGCAGTTTCGACAGGGGGACCCCTTATAGCAATCAGCCCCAGCATTTT
cdr3_aa: CASSFDRGTPYSNQPQHF

v_call: TRBV20-1
d_call: TRBD2
j_call: TRBJ2-3
cdr3_length: 21
clone_size: many
cdr3_nt: TGCAGTGCTAGACCCACTAGCGGGGGGAATAATATACGAGCTAGCACAGATACGCAGTATTTT
cdr3_aa: CSARPTSGGNNIRASTDTQYF

v_call: TRBV3-1
d_call: TRBD1
j_call: TRBJ2-7
cdr3_length: 15
clone_size: .
cdr3_nt: TGTGCCAGCAGCCACCTGGACAGGGTCGGAAACGAGCAGTACTTC
cdr3_aa: CASSHLDRVGNEQYF

v_call: TRBV5-1
d_call: .
j_call: TRBJ2-3
cdr3_length: 15
clone_size: many
cdr3_nt: TGCGCCAGCAGCTTGGCCCCGGAGACCACAGATACGCAGTATTTT
cdr3_aa: CASSLAPETTDTQYF

v_call: TRBV7-2
d_call: .
j_call: TRBJ2-7
cdr3_length: 14
clone_size: many
cdr3_nt: TGTGCCAGCAGCTTAGACGTAAGCGCCTACGAGCAGTACTTC
cdr3_aa: CASSLDVSAYEQYF

v_call: TRBV7-2
d_call: .
j_call: TRBJ1-1
cdr3_length: 13
clone_size: many
cdr3_nt: TGTGCCAGCAGCTTACTTGGAATTACGGGAGCTTTCTTT
cdr3_aa: CASSLLGITGAFF

v_call: TRBV7-2
d_call: .
j_call: TRBJ2-5
cdr3_length: 12
clone_size: many
cdr3_nt: TGTGCCAGCAGCTCCCAGCTGGAGACCCAGTACTTC
cdr3_aa: CASSSQLETQYF

v_call: TRBV28
d_call: .
j_call: TRBJ2-3
cdr3_length: 15
clone_size: .
cdr3_nt: TGTGCCAGCAGTTTATTCCGCCCGTTAAAAGATACGCAGTATTTT
cdr3_aa: CASSLFRPLKDTQYF

v_call: TRBV7-9
d_call: .
j_call: TRBJ2-1
cdr3_length: 15
clone_size: few
cdr3_nt: TGTGCCAGCAGCCCCGAGGGCCTGGACTGGGATGAGCAGTTCTTC
cdr3_aa: CASSPEGLDWDEQFF